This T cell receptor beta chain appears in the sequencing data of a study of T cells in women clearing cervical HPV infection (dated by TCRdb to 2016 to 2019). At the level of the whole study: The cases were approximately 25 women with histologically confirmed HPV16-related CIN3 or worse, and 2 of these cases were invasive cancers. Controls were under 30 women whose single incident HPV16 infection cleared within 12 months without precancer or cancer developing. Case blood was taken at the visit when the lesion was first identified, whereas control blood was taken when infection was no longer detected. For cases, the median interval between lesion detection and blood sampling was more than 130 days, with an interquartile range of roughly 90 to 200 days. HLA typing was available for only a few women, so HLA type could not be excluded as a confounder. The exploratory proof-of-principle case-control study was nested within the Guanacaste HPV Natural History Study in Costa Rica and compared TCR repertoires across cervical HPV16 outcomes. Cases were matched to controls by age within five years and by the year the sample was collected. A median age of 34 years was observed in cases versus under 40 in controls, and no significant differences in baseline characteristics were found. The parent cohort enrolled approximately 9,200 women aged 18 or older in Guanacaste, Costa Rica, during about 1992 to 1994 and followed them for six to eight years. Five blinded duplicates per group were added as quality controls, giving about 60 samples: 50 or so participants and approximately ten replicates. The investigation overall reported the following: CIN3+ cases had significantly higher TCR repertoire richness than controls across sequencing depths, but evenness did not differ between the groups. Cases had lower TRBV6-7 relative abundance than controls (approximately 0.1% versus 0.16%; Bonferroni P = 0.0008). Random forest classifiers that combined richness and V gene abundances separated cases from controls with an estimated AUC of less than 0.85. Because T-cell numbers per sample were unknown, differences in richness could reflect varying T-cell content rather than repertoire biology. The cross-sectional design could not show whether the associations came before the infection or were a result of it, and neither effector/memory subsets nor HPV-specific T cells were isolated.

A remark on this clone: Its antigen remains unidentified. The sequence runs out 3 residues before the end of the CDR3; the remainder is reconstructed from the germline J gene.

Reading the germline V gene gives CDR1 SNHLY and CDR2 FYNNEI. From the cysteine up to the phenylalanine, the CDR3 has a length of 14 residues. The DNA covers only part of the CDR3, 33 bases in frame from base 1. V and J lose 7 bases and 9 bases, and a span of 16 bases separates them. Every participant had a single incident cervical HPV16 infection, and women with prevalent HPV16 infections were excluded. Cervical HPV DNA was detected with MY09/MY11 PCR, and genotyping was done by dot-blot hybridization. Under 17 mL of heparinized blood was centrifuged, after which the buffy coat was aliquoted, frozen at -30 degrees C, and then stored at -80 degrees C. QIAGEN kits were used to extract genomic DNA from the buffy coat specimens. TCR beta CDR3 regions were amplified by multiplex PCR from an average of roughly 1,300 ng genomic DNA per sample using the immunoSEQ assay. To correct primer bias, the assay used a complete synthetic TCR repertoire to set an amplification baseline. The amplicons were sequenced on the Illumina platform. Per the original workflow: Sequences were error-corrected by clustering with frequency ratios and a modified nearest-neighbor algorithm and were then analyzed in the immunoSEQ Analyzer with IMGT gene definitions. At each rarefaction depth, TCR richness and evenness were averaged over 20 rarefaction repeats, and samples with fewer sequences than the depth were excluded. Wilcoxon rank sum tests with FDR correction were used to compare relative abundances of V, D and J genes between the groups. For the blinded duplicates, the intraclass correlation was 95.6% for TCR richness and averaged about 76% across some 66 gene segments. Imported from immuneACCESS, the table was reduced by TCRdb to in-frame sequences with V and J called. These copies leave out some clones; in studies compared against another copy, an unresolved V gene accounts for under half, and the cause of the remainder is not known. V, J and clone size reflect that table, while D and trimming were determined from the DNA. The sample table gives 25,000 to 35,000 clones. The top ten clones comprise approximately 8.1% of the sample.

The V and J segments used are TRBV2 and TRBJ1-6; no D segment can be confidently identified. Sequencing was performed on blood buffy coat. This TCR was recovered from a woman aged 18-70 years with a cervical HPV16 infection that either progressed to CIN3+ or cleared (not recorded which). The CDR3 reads CASTLRDRGSPLHF. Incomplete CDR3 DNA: TGTGCCAGCACCCTGCGCGATCGCGGTTCACCC.